This paragraph reports one T cell receptor beta chain. As yet, its antigen is unknown. The sample originates from a study of T cell responses to AZD1222 COVID-19 vaccine. Study-wide points: Dominant at 160-218 and 743-854, vaccine-associated CD4 TCRs also spanned spike. Donors in the cohort were predominantly white British and more often female, and clonal diversity was possibly underestimated.

Some clones are missing from TCRdb's copy, which holds only in-frame ones; the method was immunoSEQ multiplex PCR. The sample holds approximately 160,000 clones, 93% seen once. Germline CDR1 reads MDHEN; CDR2 reads SYDVKM. This CDR3 spans 15 amino acids. Trimming left V 5 bases short and J 0 bases short, with 14 bases between. The V gene is TRBV28, the J gene TRBJ2-7; tentative D call: TRBD1 (5 bases). The sequences come from peripheral blood, collected on day 0 of AZD1222 vaccination. The receptor was derived from an adult in good health. The CDR3 loop reads CASSPPEGASYEQYF. The DNA of the CDR3 is TGTGCCAGCAGTCCCCCAGAAGGGGCCTCCTACGAGCAGTACTTC.